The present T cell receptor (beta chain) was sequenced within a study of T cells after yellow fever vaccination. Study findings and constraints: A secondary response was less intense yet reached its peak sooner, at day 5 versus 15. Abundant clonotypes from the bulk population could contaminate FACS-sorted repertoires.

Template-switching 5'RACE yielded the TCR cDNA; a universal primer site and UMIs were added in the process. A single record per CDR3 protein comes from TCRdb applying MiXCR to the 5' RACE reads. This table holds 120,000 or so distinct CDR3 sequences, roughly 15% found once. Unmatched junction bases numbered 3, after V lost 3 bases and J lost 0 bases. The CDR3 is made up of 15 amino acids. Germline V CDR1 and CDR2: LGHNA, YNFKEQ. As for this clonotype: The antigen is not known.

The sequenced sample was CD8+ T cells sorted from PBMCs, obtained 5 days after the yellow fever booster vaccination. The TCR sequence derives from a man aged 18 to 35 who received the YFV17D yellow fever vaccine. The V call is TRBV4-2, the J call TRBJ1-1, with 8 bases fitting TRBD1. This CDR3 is CASSQGQAMNTEAFF. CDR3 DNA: TGTGCCAGCAGCCAGGGACAGGCAATGAACACTGAAGCTTTCTTT.